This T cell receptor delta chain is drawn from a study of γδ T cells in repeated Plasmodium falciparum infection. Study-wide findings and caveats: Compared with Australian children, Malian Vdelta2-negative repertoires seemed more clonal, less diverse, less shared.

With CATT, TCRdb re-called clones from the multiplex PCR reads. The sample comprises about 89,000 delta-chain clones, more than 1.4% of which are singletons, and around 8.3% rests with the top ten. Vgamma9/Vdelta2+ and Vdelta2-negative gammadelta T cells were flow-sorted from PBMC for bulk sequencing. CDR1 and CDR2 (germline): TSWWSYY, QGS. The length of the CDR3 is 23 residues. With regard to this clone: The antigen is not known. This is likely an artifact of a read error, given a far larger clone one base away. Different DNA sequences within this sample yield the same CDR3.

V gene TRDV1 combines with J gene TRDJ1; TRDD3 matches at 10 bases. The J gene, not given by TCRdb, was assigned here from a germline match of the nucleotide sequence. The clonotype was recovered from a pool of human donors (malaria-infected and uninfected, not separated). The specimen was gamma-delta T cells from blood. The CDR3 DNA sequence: TGTGCTCTTGGGGAACTATTGGCCTGCGGAGTGGGGGATACAAGCCGGTACACCTATAAACTCATCTTT. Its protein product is CALGELLACGVGDTSRYTYKLIF.